These 26 T cell receptor beta chains were sequenced from one sample in a study of spatial heterogeneity in lung cancer. The sample's time point: sample taken at primary tumor resection. No cells were sorted before sequencing. The whole RNA sequenced was extracted from tumor, nontumor lung or frozen PBMC. One entry per CDR3 protein, called by TCRdb with MiXCR from the 5' RACE reads. This table holds some 85,000 distinct CDR3 sequences, 15% to 20% found once. The source was PBMCs, collected at surgery. Every receptor here comes from a male donor with early-stage non-small cell lung cancer.

The chain couples TRBV18 to TRBJ2-2; D may be TRBD1 (6 bases). Germline V gene lookup returns CDR1 KGHSH and CDR2 LQKENI. The length of the CDR3 is 14 residues. V was shortened by 3 bases and J by 5 bases, with 10 bases between the two germline ends. CDR3 coding DNA: TGTGCCAGCTCACCTCGGGACACGACCGGGGAGCTGTTTTTT. Protein product: CASSPRDTTGELFF.

The V and J genes are TRBV27 and TRBJ2-2; 12 bases fit TRBD2. Germline values: CDR1 MNHEY, CDR2 SMNVEV (reference sequence). V lost 1 base, J lost 5 bases, and 5 bases stayed unmatched. The CDR3 has 17 amino acids. The CDR3 DNA reads TGTGCCAGCAGTTTATTGGTGACTAGCGGGAGAACCGGGGAGCTGTTTTTT. Translation gives CASSLLVTSGRTGELFF.

The genes are TRBV6-2 or TRBV6-3 and TRBJ2-3; D unresolved. The CDR3 totals 15 residues. Per the germline V gene, CDR1 is MNHEY and CDR2 is SVGEGT. Deletions cut 5 bases from V and 3 bases from J, with 15 bases between. CDR3 residues: CASSPAGRETDTQYF. The CDR3, as DNA: TGTGCCAGCAGTCCCGCAGGCCGCGAGACAGATACGCAGTATTTT.

This clonotype was detected only a few times. The V and J genes are TRBV7-6 and TRBJ2-5; D could derive from TRBD1 or TRBD2 (6 bases each). There are 16 residues in the CDR3. With 5 bases removed from V and 4 bases from J, the gap between germline ends came to 20 bases. Germline assignment: CDR1 SGHVS and CDR2 FNYEAQ. The CDR3 here is CASSKGGLQSVETQYF. CDR3 DNA: TGTGCCAGCAGCAAGGGGGGACTCCAGAGTGTAGAGACCCAGTACTTC.

This chain uses TRBV2 with TRBJ2-5, with 9 nucleotides matching TRBD1. Germline values: CDR1 SNHLY, CDR2 FYNNEI. The CDR3 loop spans 12 amino acids. J was trimmed by 4 bases and V by 6 bases; bases with no gene match: 0. CDR3 DNA sequence: TGTGCCAGCAGGACAGGGGGAGAGACCCAGTACTTC. This codes for CASRTGGETQYF.

In its sample, this clonotype was seen many times. The chain joins TRBV7-2 to TRBJ1-1, with D unclear. Trimming cost V 4 bases and J 1 base, with 7 bases left between them. Germline V CDR1 and CDR2: SGHTA, FQGNSA. This CDR3 region has 13 residues. The CDR3 region is CASSSGRNTEAFF. DNA for the CDR3: TGTGCCAGCAGCTCCGGCAGGAACACTGAAGCTTTCTTT.

The chain has TRBV2 and TRBJ2-1, with a tentative D call TRBD2 (6 bases). Germline V CDR1 and CDR2: SNHLY, FYNNEI. The V end was cut by 3 bases, the J end by 4 bases, with 10 bases between. CDR3 length: 14 amino acids. The CDR3 loop reads CASSEPGLYNEQFF. In DNA, the CDR3 is TGTGCCAGCAGTGAGCCGGGACTGTACAATGAGCAGTTCTTC.

This clonotype has only a few counts. The chain recombines TRBV25-1 with TRBJ1-6; D uncertain. CDR3 length equals 15 residues. The V gene lost 5 bases and the J gene lost 9 bases, with 17 bases spanning the gap. Per the germline V gene, CDR1 is MGHDK and CDR2 is SYGVNS. The CDR3 is CASSFGALGSSPLHF. The CDR3 DNA reads TGTGCCAGCAGTTTCGGAGCCTTGGGTAGTTCACCCCTCCACTTT. Using reference TRBV25-1 and TRBJ1-6 for the parts outside the CDR3, the full variable domain is EADIYQTPRYLVIGTGKKITLECSQTMGHDKMYWYQQDPGMELHLIHYSYGVNSTEKGDLSSESTVSRIRTEHFPLTLESARPSHTSQYLCASSFGALGSSPLHFGNGTRLTVT.

This clonotype was counted only a few times. The V call is TRBV3-1, the J call TRBJ2-7; the D is unclear. The CDR3 has 16 amino acids. Trimming took off 0 bases at V and 0 bases at J, with 12 bases between the two ends. Germline CDR1 reads LGHDT; CDR2 reads YNNKEL (reference sequence). The CDR3 DNA follows: TGTGCCAGCAGCCAAGAAGCCGGCTTTAGCTCCTACGAGCAGTACTTC. As protein: CASSQEAGFSSYEQYF.

V usage is TRBV5-6 and J usage is TRBJ1-4, with TRBD1 as a possible D gene (5 bases). The ends were cut back, 0 bases at V and 3 bases at J, with 6 bases in the middle. CDR3 length: 14 residues. Looked up from germline, CDR1 is SGHDT and CDR2 is YYEEEE. For the CDR3, the DNA is TGTGCCAGCAGCTTGGGACAGTCTAATGAAAAACTGTTTTTT. It specifies CASSLGQSNEKLFF.

The CDR3 spells CASSQGGHRTDTQYF. The CDR3 bases are TGTGCCAGCAGCCAGGGGGGACATAGGACAGATACGCAGTATTTT. The rearrangement links TRBV3-1 to TRBJ2-3; D possibly uses TRBD1 or TRBD2 (6 bases each). Germline CDR1 and CDR2: LGHDT and YNNKEL (reference sequence). The length of the CDR3 is 15 residues. V gave up 3 bases and J gave up 3 bases, with 13 bases separating them.

On this clonotype: Possible read error: a much larger clone is one base away. The chain links TRBV20-1 to TRBJ1-1; D gene uncertain. Germline CDR1 reads DFQATT; CDR2 reads SNEGSKA (reference sequence). V was pared by 2 bases and J by 0 bases, with 13 bases between. The CDR3 is 15 amino acids. The CDR3 coding sequence is TGCAGTGCTAGATTCATGGTGGCTGTGAACACTGAAGCTTTCTTT. Translated: CSARFMVAVNTEAFF.

The V and J genes are TRBV9 and TRBJ2-7, with D unclear. V lost 2 bases and J lost 0, with 6 bases in between. The CDR3 contains 13 residues. Germline V CDR1 and CDR2: SGDLS, YYNGEE. CDR3 protein: CASSVDTSYEQYF. CDR3 nucleotide sequence: TGTGCCAGCAGCGTCGACACCTCCTACGAGCAGTACTTC.

The chain carries TRBV18 and TRBJ2-4, with D tentatively TRBD1 (5 bases). This CDR3 region has 17 residues. Trimming shortened V by 3 bases and J by 1 base, and 16 bases separated the two germline ends. Germline-derived CDR1 and CDR2 are KGHSH and LQKENI. CDR3 in DNA: TGTGCCAGCTCACCGGAAAAGTCAGGGCTGGCCAAAAACATTCAGTACTTC. Protein product: CASSPEKSGLAKNIQYF.

The chain carries TRBV7-2 and TRBJ1-5, with a tentative D call TRBD1 (6 bases). The germline V gene has CDR1 SGHTA and CDR2 FQGNSA. The germline V and J ends were trimmed by 4 bases and 1 base, with 20 bases remaining between them. This CDR3 comprises 18 residues. In DNA form, the CDR3 reads TGTGCCAGCAGCTCGAACCAATTGTCAGGGGACAGCAATCAGCCCCAGCATTTT. It specifies CASSSNQLSGDSNQPQHF.

This clonotype was counted at least ten times. The V gene is TRBV28, the J gene TRBJ2-3; no clear D gene. Trimming removed 4 bases at V and 0 bases at J, with 11 bases between. The CDR3 contains 15 residues. Germline CDR1 reads MDHEN; CDR2 reads SYDVKM. CDR3 protein: CASSSGEPSTDTQYF. The CDR3 coding sequence is TGTGCCAGCAGTTCCGGAGAACCTAGCACAGATACGCAGTATTTT.

This clonotype was seen many times. As DNA, the CDR3 is TGTGCCAGCTCCCCGACTAGCGGGACTTACAATGAGCAGTTCTTC. It encodes CASSPTSGTYNEQFF. The chain employs TRBV12-3 or TRBV12-4 and TRBJ2-1; 11 bases match TRBD2. The ends lost 8 bases at V and 4 bases at J; junction bases unmatched: 7. This CDR3 is 15 amino acids long.

This clonotype was seen a few times. This chain connects TRBV6-5 to TRBJ2-5; TRBD2 agrees at 12 bases. After removal of 6 bases from V and 5 bases from J, the junction contained 13 bases not matched to a gene. Germline V CDR1 and CDR2: MNHEY, SVGAGI. The CDR3 sequence is 17 residues long. CDR3 in amino acids: CASSPGTSGRFGETQYF. The DNA of the CDR3 is TGTGCCAGCAGCCCCGGGACTAGCGGGCGGTTTGGGGAGACCCAGTACTTC.

This clonotype has only a few counts. This chain uses TRBV11-2 with TRBJ1-4; no definite D call. Per germline, CDR1 SGHAT and CDR2 FQNNGV. The CDR3 is made up of 12 amino acids. V gave up 3 bases and J gave up 7 bases, with 6 bases separating them. The CDR3 DNA reads TGTGCCAGCAGCTTTTCTGGTGAAAAACTGTTTTTT. Translation: CASSFSGEKLFF.

This clonotype has more than one count but fewer than ten. The chain is built from TRBV20-1 and TRBJ2-3; D is uncertain. The CDR3 extends over 12 amino acids. Looked up from germline, CDR1 is DFQATT and CDR2 is SNEGSKA (reference sequence). V lost 6 bases to trimming and J lost 2 bases, with 9 bases between them. The CDR3 is CSAPGNTDTQYF. The CDR3 coding sequence is TGCAGTGCCCCGGGCAACACAGATACGCAGTATTTT.

V is TRBV2 and J is TRBJ2-2; tentatively, D is TRBD1 (5 bases). V was trimmed by 2 bases and J by 7 bases, leaving 11 bases between them. The CDR3 totals 14 residues. The germline V gene has CDR1 SNHLY and CDR2 FYNNEI. The CDR3 nucleotides read TGTGCCAGCAGTGAACGCAGGGTCGACGGGGAGCTGTTTTTT. Encoded protein: CASSERRVDGELFF.

Many counts were recorded for this clonotype. The rearrangement joins TRBV14 to TRBJ2-3; D ambiguous. The CDR3 runs 19 residues. V was clipped by 0 bases and J by 2 bases, with 21 bases between them. In germline, CDR1 is SGHDN, CDR2 FVKESK. The CDR3 is CASSQDDKKLTWTTDTQYF. In nucleotides, the CDR3 is TGTGCCAGCAGCCAAGATGACAAGAAGCTCACCTGGACCACAGATACGCAGTATTTT.

This clonotype has a handful of counts. The chain recombines TRBV7-9 with TRBJ1-4; 8 nucleotides line up with TRBD1. This CDR3 has 14 residues. The germline gives CDR1 SEHNR, CDR2 FQNEAQ (reference sequence). Unmatched junction bases numbered 7, after V lost 5 bases and J lost 8 bases. Here the CDR3 DNA reads TGTGCCAGCAGCCCGGGACAGGTTGAGGAAAAACTGTTTTTT. Translation gives CASSPGQVEEKLFF.

This clonotype was seen a few times. This chain joins TRBV12-3 or TRBV12-4 and TRBJ1-6, with 7 bases identical to TRBD1. Germline trimming cut 3 bases from V and 7 bases from J; bases unmatched to any gene: 0. CDR3 length: 13 residues. The CDR3, as DNA: TGTGCCAGCAGTTTGGGACAGAATTCACCCCTCCACTTT. Translated, it gives CASSLGQNSPLHF.

This chain uses TRBV3-1 with TRBJ1-2, with D perhaps matching TRBD1 (5 bases). Between the trimmed V and J ends, which lost 5 bases and 5 bases, there was a span of 12 bases. The V gene's germline CDR1 is LGHDT and CDR2 YNNKEL (reference sequence). CDR3 length equals 13 residues. CDR3 in DNA: TGTGCCAGCAGCTCCGGGACGCTGTATGGCTACACCTTC. Translation: CASSSGTLYGYTF. Full variable domain (outside the CDR3, taken from reference TRBV3-1 and TRBJ1-2): DTAVSQTPKYLVTQMGNDKSIKCEQNLGHDTMYWYKQDSKKFLKIMFSYNNKELIINETVPNRFSPKSPDKAHLNLHINSLELGDSAVYFCASSSGTLYGYTFGSGTRLTVV.

The V call is TRBV12-3 or TRBV12-4, the J call TRBJ2-4; the D is unclear. This CDR3 spans 16 amino acids. The V gene lost 5 bases and the J gene lost 0 bases, with 14 bases spanning the gap. CDR3 DNA: TGTGCCAGCAGTGTTCGGACGGAGCTAGCCAAAAACATTCAGTACTTC. This gives the protein CASSVRTELAKNIQYF.